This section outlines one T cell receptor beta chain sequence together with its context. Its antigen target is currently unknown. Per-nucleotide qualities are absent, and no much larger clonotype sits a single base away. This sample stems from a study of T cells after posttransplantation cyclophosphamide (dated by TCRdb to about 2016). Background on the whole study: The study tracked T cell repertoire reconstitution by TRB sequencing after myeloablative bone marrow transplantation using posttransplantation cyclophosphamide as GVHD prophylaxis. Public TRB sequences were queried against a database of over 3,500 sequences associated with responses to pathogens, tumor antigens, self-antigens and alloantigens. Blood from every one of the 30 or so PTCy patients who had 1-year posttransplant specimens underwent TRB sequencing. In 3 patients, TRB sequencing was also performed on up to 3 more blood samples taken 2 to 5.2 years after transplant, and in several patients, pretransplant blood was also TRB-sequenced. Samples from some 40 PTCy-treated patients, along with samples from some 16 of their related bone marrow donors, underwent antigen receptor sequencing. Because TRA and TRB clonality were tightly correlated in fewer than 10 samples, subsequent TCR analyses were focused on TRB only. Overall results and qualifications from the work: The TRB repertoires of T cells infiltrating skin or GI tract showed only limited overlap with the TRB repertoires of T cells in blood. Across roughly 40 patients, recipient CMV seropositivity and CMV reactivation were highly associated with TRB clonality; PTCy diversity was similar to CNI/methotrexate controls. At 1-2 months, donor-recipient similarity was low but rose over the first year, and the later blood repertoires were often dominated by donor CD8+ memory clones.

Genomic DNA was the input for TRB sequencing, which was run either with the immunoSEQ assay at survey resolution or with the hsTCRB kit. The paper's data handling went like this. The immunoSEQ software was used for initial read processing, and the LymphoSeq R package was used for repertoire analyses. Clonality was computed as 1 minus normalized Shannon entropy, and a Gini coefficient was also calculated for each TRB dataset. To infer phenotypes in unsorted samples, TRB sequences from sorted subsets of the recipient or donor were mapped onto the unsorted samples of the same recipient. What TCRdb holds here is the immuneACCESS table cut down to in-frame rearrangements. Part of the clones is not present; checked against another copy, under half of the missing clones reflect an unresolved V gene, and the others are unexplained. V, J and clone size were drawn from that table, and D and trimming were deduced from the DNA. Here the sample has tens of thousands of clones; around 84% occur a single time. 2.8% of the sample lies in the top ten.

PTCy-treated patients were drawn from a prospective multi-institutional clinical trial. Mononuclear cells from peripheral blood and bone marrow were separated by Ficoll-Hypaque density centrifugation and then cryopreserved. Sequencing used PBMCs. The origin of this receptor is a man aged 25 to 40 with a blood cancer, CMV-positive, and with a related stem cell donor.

The DNA sequence is TGTGCCAGCAGCACTCGGTATGGGACTCCGAATGAGCAGTTCTTC. Its translation is CASSTRYGTPNEQFF. The sequence links TRBV9 to TRBJ2-1, with TRBD2 as a weak D call on 6 bases. Looking up the germline V gene yields CDR1 SGDLS and CDR2 YYNGEE. The CDR3 starts with the cysteine, ends with the phenylalanine, and has 15 residues. Solely the CDR3 DNA is kept, with 45 bases framed from the first base. V loses 4 bases, J loses 7 bases, and the germline ends lie 18 bases apart.